Sequencing of this T cell receptor (beta chain) was carried out in a study of blood T cell repertoires in COVID-19. Study at large: The United States, Italy and Spain supplied acute and convalescent COVID-19 samples. The cDNA or gDNA used as material had been derived from T cells, B-cell-depleted T cells, or PBMCs.

Per germline, CDR1 MGHRA and CDR2 YSYEKL. The ends lost 1 base at V and 5 bases at J; junction bases unmatched: 5. The CDR3 contains 15 residues. Profiling relied on immunoSEQ multiplex PCR, and the TCRdb table lists in-frame clones only, not all of them. The profile shows some 240,000 clones, about 81% of them singletons. Sequences were obtained from peripheral blood. The receptor was derived from a woman aged 65 to 85 with COVID-19, enrolled during active disease. This sequence joins TRBV4-1 and TRBJ2-5, with TRBD1 matching over 9 bases. CDR3 sequence (DNA): TGCGCCAGCAGCCAAGCTACAGGGGGCTGGGAGACCCAGTACTTC. It is translated as CASSQATGGWETQYF.